One sample yielded the 3 T cell receptor beta chains listed below, sequenced in a study of shared clonotypes between healthy human individuals. The assay was immunoSEQ multiplex PCR, and TCRdb's table has in-frame clones only and misses some. This sample yields under 750,000 clones, of which just under 75% are seen a single time; about 1.7% belongs to the top ten. Source material: memory CD4+ T cells sorted from blood. As for subset: CD45RA-negative fraction. The receptors come from a woman in her 30s in good health.

The chain carries TRBV11-2 and TRBJ1-1; 9 nucleotides align to TRBD1. CDR3 length: 14 amino acids. Trimming removed 5 bases from V and 5 bases from J; junction bases left unmatched: 6. Germline values: CDR1 SGHAT, CDR2 FQNNGV. The CDR3 here is CASSADRGETEAFF. The CDR3, as DNA: TGTGCCAGCAGCGCGGACAGGGGTGAGACTGAAGCTTTCTTT.

J is TRBJ1-2 and V is TRBV19; a weak D match, TRBD1 (5 bases). This CDR3 region has 13 residues. The V gene lost 3 bases and the J gene lost 4 bases, with 9 bases spanning the gap. Germline V gene lookup returns CDR1 LNHDA and CDR2 SQIVND (reference sequence). CDR3 sequence (DNA): TGTGCCAGTAGTATTAGACAGAGCTATGGCTACACCTTC. It translates to CASSIRQSYGYTF.

This clone was picked up one time. This rearrangement joins TRBV28 to TRBJ1-2; 10 bases align to TRBD1. Germline V lookup: CDR1 MDHEN, CDR2 SYDVKM. V shed 0 bases and J 7 bases; nucleotides not matched to a gene: 5. This CDR3 contains 15 residues. As DNA, the CDR3 is TGTGCCAGCAGTTTATGGACAGGGGGCGAGGGTGGCTACACCTTC. Its translation: CASSLWTGGEGGYTF.